The clone carrying this TCR beta chain was observed a few times. Its antigen is currently unknown. Constant-segment primers and 5'RACE yielded cDNA libraries for TCR alpha and TCR beta, each carrying sample barcodes and UMIs. TCRdb analysed the 5' RACE reads with MiXCR anew, one entry per CDR3 protein. This table holds approximately 230,000 distinct CDR3 sequences, around 17% found once. The data stem from a study of T-cell memory formation after mild COVID-19. Overall study: TCR clusters were largely donor specific. General study points: Whereas later expanders leaned CD4+, clones contracting day 15 to 85 showed a balanced CD4/CD8 makeup.

The sequence was collected from a man younger than 35 who had mild COVID-19 (a few samples of this study predate the infection). Cell type and time point are not known. Source material: PBMCs or a T cell subset sorted from them (not recorded which).

The DNA for the CDR3 is TGTGCCAGCAGCCCCCAGCGGGGGGCATACACAGATACGCAGTATTTT. It specifies CASSPQRGAYTDTQYF. The gene calls are TRBV6-2 or TRBV6-3 and TRBJ2-3; 9 nucleotides line up with TRBD2. J lost 2 bases, V lost 6 bases, and 9 bases had no gene match. The CDR3 contains 16 residues. Per germline, CDR1 MNHEY and CDR2 SVGEGT.